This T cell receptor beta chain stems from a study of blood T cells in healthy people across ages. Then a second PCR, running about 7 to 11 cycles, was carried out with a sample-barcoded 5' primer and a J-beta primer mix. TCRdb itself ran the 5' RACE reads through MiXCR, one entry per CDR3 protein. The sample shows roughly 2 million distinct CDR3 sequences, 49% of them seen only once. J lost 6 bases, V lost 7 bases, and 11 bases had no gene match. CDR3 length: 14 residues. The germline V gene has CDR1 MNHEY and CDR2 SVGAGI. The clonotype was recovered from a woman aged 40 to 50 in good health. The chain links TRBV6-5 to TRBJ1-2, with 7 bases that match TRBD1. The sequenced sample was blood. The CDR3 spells CASTVSRTGHGYTF. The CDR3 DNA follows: TGTGCCAGCACCGTCTCCCGGACAGGACATGGCTACACCTTC.